This entry concerns a single T cell receptor beta chain. Its antigen remains unidentified. The CDR3 length is 15 residues. Germline V gene sequence: CDR1 LNHDA, CDR2 SQIVND (reference sequence). J gave up 0 bases and V 4 bases, and 3 bases lay outside the gene matches. The data were obtained in a study of cytomegalovirus exposure and HLA in healthy donors. Overall study context: Approximately 190 million T cells yielded 117 million unique TCR beta sequences in earlier analysis.

The PCR contained 60 Vbeta and 13 Jbeta primers. Measured with immunoSEQ multiplex PCR; TCRdb has only the in-frame clones, and not every one. Of 110,000 to 150,000 clones listed, roughly 70% are singletons. Overall study results and limits: Association of a missense DCLRE1C variant with TCR beta V- and J-gene trimming was reported in a later analysis. Relative to equally common others, HLA-associated TCR beta chains showed greater clonal expansion in a later analysis. Some V segments could not be told apart, so they were left out, TRBV6-2 and TRBV6-3 among them.

Sample: PBMCs. The clonotype comes from a young man in good health and CMV-seropositive. V usage is TRBV19 and J usage is TRBJ1-5, with 7 bases fitting TRBD1. As DNA, the CDR3 is TGTGCCAGTAGTACGACAGGGAATAGCAATCAGCCCCAGCATTTT. Protein product: CASSTTGNSNQPQHF. Full variable domain (rest looked up from reference TRBV19 and TRBJ1-5): DGGITQSPKYLFRKEGQNVTLSCEQNLNHDAMYWYRQDPGQGLRLIYYSQIVNDFQKGDIAEGYSVSREKKESFPLTVTSAQKNPTAFYLCASSTTGNSNQPQHFGDGTRLSIL.